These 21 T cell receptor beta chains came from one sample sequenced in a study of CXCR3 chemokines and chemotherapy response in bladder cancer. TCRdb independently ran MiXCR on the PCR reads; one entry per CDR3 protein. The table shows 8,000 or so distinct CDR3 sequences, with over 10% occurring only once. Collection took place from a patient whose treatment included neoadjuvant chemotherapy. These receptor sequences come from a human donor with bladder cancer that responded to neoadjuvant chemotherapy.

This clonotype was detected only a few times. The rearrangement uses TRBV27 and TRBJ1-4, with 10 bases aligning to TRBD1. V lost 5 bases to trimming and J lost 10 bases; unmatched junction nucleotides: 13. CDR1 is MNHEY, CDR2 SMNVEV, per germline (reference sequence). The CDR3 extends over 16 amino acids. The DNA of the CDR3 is TGTGCCAGCAGTAATCTCCCGGGACAGGGGTGGCGAAAACTGTTTTTT. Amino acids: CASSNLPGQGWRKLFF.

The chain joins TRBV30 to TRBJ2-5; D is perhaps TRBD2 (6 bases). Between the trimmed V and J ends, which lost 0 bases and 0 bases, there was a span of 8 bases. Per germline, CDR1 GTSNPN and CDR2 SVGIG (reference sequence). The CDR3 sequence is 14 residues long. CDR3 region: CAWSVGGNQETQYF. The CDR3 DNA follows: TGTGCCTGGAGTGTTGGGGGGAACCAAGAGACCCAGTACTTC.

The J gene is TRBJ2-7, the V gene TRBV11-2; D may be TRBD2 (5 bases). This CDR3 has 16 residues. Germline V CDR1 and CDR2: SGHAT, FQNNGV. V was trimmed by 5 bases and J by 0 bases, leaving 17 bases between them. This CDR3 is CASSEAGGFSSYEQYF. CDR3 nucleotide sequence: TGTGCCAGCAGCGAAGCTGGCGGGTTTAGCTCCTACGAGCAGTACTTC.

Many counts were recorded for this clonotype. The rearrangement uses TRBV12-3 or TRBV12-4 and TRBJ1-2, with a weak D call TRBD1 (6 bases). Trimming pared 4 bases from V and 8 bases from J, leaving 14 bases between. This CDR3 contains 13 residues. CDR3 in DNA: TGTGCCAGCAGTTCCAGGGGAATTAACGGCTACACCTTC. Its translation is CASSSRGINGYTF.

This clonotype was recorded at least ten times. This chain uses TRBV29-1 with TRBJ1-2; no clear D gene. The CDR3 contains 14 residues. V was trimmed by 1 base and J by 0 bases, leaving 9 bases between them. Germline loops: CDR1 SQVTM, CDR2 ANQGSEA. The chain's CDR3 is CSVEAPPANYGYTF. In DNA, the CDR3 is TGCAGCGTTGAAGCTCCACCGGCTAACTATGGCTACACCTTC.

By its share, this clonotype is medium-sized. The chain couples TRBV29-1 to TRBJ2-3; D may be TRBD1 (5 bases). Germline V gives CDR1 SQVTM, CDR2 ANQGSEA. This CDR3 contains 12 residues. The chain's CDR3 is CSYGRGGDTQYF. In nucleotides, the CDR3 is TGCTCCTATGGTAGGGGTGGAGATACGCAGTATTTT.

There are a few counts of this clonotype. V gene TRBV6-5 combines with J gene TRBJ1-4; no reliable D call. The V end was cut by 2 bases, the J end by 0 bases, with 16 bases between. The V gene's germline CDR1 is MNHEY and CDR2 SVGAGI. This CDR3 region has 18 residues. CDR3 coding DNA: TGTGCCAGCAGTTACCGGCCGACCGACTCCACAACTAATGAAAAACTGTTTTTT. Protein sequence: CASSYRPTDSTTNEKLFF.

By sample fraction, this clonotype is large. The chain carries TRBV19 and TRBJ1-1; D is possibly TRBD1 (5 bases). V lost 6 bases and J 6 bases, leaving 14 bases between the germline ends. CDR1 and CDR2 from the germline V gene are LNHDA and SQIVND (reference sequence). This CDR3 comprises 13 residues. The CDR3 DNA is TGTGCCAGTAGACTCAGGGCAAGCGCTGAAGCTTTCTTT. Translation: CASRLRASAEAFF.

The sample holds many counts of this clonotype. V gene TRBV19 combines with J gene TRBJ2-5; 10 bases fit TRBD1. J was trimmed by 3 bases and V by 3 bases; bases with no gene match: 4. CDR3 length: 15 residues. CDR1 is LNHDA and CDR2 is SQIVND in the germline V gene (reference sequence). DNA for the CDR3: TGTGCCAGTAGTATTTTCGGACAGGGGGAAGAGACCCAGTACTTC. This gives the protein CASSIFGQGEETQYF.

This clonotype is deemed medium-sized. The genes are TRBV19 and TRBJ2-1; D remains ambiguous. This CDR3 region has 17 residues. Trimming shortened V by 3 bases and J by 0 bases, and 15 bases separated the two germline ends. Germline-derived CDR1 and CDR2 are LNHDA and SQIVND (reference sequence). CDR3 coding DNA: TGTGCCAGTAGTATCATAGGTGGGGATGCCTCCTACAATGAGCAGTTCTTC. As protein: CASSIIGGDASYNEQFF.

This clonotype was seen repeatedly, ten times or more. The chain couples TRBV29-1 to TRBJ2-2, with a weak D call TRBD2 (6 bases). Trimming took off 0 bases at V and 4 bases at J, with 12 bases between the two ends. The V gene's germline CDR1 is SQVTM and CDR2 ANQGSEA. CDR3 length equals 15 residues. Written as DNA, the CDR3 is TGCAGCGTTGAAGATCCCCGGGGGTCCACCGGGGAGCTGTTTTTT. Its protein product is CSVEDPRGSTGELFF.

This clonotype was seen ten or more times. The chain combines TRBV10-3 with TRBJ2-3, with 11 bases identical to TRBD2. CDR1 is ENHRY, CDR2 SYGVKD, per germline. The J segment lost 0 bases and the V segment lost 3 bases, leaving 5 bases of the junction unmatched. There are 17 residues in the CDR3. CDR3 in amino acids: CAISDTSGGYSTDTQYF. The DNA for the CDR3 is TGTGCCATCAGTGACACTAGCGGGGGTTACAGCACAGATACGCAGTATTTT.

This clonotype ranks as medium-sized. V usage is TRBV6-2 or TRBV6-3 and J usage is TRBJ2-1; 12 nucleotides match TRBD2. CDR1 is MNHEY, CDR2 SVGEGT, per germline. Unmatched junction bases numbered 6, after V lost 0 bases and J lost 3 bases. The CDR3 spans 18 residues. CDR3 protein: CASSYSILAGGGYNEQFF. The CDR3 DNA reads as TGTGCCAGCAGTTACTCGATCCTAGCGGGGGGGGGCTACAATGAGCAGTTCTTC.

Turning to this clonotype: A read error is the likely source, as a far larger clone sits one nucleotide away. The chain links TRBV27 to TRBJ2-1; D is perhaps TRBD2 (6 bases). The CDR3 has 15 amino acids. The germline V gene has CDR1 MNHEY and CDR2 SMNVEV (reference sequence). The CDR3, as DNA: TGTGCCGGCAGTCCGCGGGGACGGTCTTACAATGAGCAGTTCTTC. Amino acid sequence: CAGSPRGRSYNEQFF.

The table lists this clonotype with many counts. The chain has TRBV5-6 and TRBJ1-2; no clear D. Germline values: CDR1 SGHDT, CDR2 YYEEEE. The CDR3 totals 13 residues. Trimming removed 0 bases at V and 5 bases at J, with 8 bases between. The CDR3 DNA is TGTGCCAGCAGCTTGGAAGGGAGTTATGGCTACACCTTC. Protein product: CASSLEGSYGYTF.

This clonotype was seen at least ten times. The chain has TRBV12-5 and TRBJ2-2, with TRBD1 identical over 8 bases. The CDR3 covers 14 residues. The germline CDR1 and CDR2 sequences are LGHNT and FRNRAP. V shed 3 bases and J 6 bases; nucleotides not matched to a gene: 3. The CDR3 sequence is CASGFDRGPGELFF. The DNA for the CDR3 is TGTGCTAGTGGTTTTGACAGGGGTCCCGGGGAGCTGTTTTTT.

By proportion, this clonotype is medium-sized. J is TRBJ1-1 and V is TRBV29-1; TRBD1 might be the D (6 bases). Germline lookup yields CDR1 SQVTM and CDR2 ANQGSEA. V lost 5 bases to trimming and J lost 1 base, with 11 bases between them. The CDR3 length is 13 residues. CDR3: CSVRRTENTEAFF. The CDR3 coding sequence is TGCAGCGTTCGCCGGACAGAGAACACTGAAGCTTTCTTT. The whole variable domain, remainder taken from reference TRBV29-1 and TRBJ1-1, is SAVISQKPSRDICQRGTSLTIQCQVDSQVTMMFWYRQQPGQSLTLIATANQGSEATYESGFVIDKFPISRPNLTFSTLTVSNMSPEDSSIYLCSVRRTENTEAFFGQGTRLTVV.

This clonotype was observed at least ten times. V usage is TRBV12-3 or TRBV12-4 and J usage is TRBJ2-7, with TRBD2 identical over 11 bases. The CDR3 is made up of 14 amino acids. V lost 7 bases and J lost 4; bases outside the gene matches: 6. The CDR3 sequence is CASTSTSGGYEQYF. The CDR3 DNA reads TGTGCCAGCACCTCCACTAGCGGGGGTTACGAGCAGTACTTC.

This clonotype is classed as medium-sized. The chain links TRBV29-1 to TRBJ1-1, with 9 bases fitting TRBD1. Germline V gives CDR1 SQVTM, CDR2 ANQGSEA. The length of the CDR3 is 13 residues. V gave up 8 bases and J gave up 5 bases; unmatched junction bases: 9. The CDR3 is CSPIQGATTEAFF. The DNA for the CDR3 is TGCAGCCCCATACAGGGGGCCACAACTGAAGCTTTCTTT.

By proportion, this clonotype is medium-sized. In nucleotides, the CDR3 is TGTGCCAGTAGTCCCCAGGGGGCAGGTTCACCCCTCCACTTT. This codes for CASSPQGAGSPLHF. The genes are TRBV19 and TRBJ1-6; the match to TRBD1 covers 8 bases. V lost 5 bases to trimming and J lost 9 bases; unmatched junction nucleotides: 6. CDR3 size: 14 residues. Germline V lookup: CDR1 LNHDA, CDR2 SQIVND (reference sequence).

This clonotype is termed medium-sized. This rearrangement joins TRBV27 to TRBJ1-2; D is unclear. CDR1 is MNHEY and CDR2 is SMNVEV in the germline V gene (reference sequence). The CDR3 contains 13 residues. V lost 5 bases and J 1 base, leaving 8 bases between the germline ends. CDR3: CASSPQNNYGYTF. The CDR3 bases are TGTGCCAGCAGTCCCCAGAATAACTATGGCTACACCTTC.